Listed below are T cell receptor beta chains from one sample, sequenced in a study of Ad26.COV2.S vaccination and SARS-CoV-2 variants. Libraries were prepared by immunoSEQ multiplex PCR; TCRdb keeps only in-frame clonotypes and omits some of them. Among some 340,000 clones, around 81% were seen once, and the ten largest hold approximately 2.2%. The source material was peripheral blood, sampled in a trial of Ad26.COV2.S vaccine versus placebo. The receptor set was obtained from a person between 18 and 65 years old who received the Ad26.COV2.S COVID-19 vaccine or a placebo. Each CDR3 is given with its conserved first and last residue. A D gene is named only where the DNA matches it firmly. Rows may omit the clone size; those that give it use once, few, many or a size class.

TRBJ1-2 once . TRBV10-3 TGTGCCAAGAGCCGAACGGGACCCGGAGGACCGTATGGCTACACCTTC CAKSRTGPGGPYGYTF
TRBJ1-1 . . TRBV11-2 TGTGCCAGCAGCTTAGGGCCTAACACTGAAGCTTTCTTT CASSLGPNTEAFF
TRBJ2-7 . TRBD1 TRBV2 TGTGCCAGCAGTGAGGGGGACAGGGGTGACGAGCAGTACTTC CASSEGDRGDEQYF
TRBJ1-1 . . TRBV5-6 TGTGCCAGCAGCTTGACAGGGATAGAAGCTTTCTTT CASSLTGIEAFF
TRBJ1-2 . . TRBV20-1 TGCAGTGCTATTCCCTCCTATGGCTACACCTTC CSAIPSYGYTF
TRBJ2-7 . TRBD2 TRBV11-2 TGTGCCAGCAGCTTAGTGTCGGGGGGGCGCGAGCAGTACTTC CASSLVSGGREQYF
TRBJ2-1 many TRBD1 TRBV28 TGTGCCAGCAGTTCCCCAGGGACAGGGAAGAATGAGCAGTTCTTC CASSSPGTGKNEQFF
TRBJ2-2 . TRBD1 TRBV7-2 TGTGCCAGCAGCTTACGGGACAGGGGGCGCGGGGAGCTGTTTTTT CASSLRDRGRGELFF
TRBJ1-5 once . TRBV18 TGTGCCAGCTCACCCGGGGGGGCTTATAGCAATCAGCCCCAGCATTTT CASSPGGAYSNQPQHF
TRBJ2-7 few . TRBV6-5 TGTGCCAGCAGGGCTTATACCTACGAGCAGTACTTC CASRAYTYEQYF
TRBJ2-3 . TRBD1 TRBV2 TGTGCCAGAGGACAGGGCCCAGATACGCAGTATTTT CARGQGPDTQYF
TRBJ2-7 . . TRBV5-6 TGTGCCAGCAGCTTGGGGAACAACTACGAGCAGTACTTC CASSLGNNYEQYF
TRBJ1-4 . TRBD1 TRBV11-1 TGTGCCAGCAGCTCCCGGGACAGGGGGCCTGAAAAACTGTTTTTT CASSSRDRGPEKLFF
TRBJ1-1 few . TRBV5-6 TGTGCCAGCAGCTTTTCAGAGCGGAACACTGAAGCTTTCTTT CASSFSERNTEAFF
TRBJ1-1 . . TRBV16 TGTGCCAGCAGCCAATCGAGAGAGCTCACTGAAGCTTTCTTT CASSQSRELTEAFF
TRBJ2-7 . . TRBV19 TGTGCCAGTAGCCGACAGTTAACCTACGAGCAGTACTTC CASSRQLTYEQYF
TRBJ1-1 . . TRBV12-2 TGTGCAAGTCGCCGACAGGAACCCTCAAGCTTAACTTTCTTT CASRRQEPSSLTFF
TRBJ2-7 . . TRBV6-5 TGTGCCAGCAGTTACGGCGGGACAGCTGGTGCCGAGCAGTACTTC CASSYGGTAGAEQYF
TRBJ2-7 few . TRBV15 TGTGCCACCAATAGGGGCTCCTACGAGCAGTACTTC CATNRGSYEQYF
TRBJ2-1 . TRBD2 TRBV5-4 TGTGCCAGCAGCCAGCGGGGGGCTTATTCCAATGAGCAGTTCTTC CASSQRGAYSNEQFF
TRBJ2-5 . . TRBV10-3 TGTGCCATCAGTGTTTTGGGACGCCAAGAGACCCAGTACTTC CAISVLGRQETQYF